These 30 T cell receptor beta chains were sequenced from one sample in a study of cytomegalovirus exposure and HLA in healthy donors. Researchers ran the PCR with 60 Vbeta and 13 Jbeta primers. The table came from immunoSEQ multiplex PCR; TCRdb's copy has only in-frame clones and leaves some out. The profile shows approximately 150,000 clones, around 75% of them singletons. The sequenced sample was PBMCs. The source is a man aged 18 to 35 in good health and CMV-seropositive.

CDR3 sequence: CASSAISQGGVVNEQFF. CDR3 bases: TGTGCCAGCAGCGCGATTTCACAGGGGGGCGTTGTAAATGAGCAGTTCTTC. This sequence joins TRBV7-2 and TRBJ2-1, with TRBD1 matching 8 bases. This CDR3 is 17 amino acids long. V lost 5 bases and J lost 7; bases outside the gene matches: 16. Germline V gene lookup returns CDR1 SGHTA and CDR2 FQGNSA.

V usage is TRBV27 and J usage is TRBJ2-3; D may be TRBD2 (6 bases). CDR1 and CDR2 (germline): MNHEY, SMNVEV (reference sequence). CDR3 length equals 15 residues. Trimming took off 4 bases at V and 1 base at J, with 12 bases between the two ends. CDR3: CASSSPREGTDTQYF. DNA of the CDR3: TGTGCCAGCAGTTCTCCGCGGGAAGGCACAGATACGCAGTATTTT.

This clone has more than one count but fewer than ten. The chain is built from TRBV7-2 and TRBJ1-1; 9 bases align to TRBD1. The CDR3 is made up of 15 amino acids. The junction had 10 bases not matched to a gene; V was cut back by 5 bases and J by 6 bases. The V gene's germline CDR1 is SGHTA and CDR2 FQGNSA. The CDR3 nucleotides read TGTGCCAGCAGCCGTCCGACAGGGGGTGTCTCTGAAGCTTTCTTT. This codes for CASSRPTGGVSEAFF.

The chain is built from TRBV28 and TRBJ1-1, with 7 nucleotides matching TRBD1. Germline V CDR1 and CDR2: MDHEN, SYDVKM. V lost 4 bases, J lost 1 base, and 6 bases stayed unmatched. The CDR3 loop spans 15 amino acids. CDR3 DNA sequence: TGTGCCAGCAGTTACCGACAGGGAGGGAACACTGAAGCTTTCTTT. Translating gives CASSYRQGGNTEAFF. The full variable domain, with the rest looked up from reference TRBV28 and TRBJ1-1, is DVKVTQSSRYLVKRTGEKVFLECVQDMDHENMFWYRQDPGLGLRLIYFSYDVKMKEKGDIPEGYSVSREKKERFSLILESASTNQTSMYLCASSYRQGGNTEAFFGQGTRLTVV.

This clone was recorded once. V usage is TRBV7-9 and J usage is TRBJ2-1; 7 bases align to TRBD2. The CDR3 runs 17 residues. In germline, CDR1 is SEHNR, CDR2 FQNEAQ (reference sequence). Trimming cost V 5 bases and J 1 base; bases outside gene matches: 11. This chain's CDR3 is CASSPRKGGSSYNEQFF. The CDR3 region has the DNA TGTGCCAGCAGCCCCCGGAAGGGCGGGAGTTCCTACAATGAGCAGTTCTTC.

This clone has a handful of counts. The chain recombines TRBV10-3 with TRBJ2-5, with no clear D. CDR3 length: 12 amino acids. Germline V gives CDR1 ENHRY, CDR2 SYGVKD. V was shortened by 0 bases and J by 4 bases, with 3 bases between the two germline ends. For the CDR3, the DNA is TGTGCCATCAGTGAGTCGAGAGAGACCCAGTACTTC. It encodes CAISESRETQYF.

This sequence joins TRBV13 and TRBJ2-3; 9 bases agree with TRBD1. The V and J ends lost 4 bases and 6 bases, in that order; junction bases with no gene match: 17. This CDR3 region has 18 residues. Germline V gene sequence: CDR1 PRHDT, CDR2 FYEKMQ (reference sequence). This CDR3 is CASSSKRTGDNRQDTQYF. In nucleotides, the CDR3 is TGTGCCAGCAGCTCCAAACGGACAGGGGACAACCGTCAGGATACGCAGTATTTT.

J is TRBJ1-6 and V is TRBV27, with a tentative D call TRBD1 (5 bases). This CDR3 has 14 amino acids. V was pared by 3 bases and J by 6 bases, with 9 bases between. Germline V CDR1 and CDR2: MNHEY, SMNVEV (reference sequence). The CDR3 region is CASSLPGLNSPLHF. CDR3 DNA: TGTGCCAGCAGTTTGCCAGGGCTTAATTCACCCCTCCACTTT.

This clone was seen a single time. This CDR3 is CASSSIAGGKNIQYF. CDR3 DNA sequence: TGTGCCAGCAGTTCAATAGCGGGAGGCAAAAACATTCAGTACTTC. V gene TRBV27 combines with J gene TRBJ2-4, with 10 bases lining up with TRBD2. The CDR3 runs 15 residues. CDR1 and CDR2 from the germline V gene are MNHEY and SMNVEV (reference sequence). V was clipped by 4 bases and J by 3 bases; unmatched bases: 3.

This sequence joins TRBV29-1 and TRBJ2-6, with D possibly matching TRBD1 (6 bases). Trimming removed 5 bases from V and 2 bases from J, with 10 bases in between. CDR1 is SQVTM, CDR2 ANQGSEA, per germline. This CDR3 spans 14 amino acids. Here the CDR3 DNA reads TGCAGCGTTCGACAGGATGCTGGGGCCAACGTCCTGACTTTC. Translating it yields CSVRQDAGANVLTF.

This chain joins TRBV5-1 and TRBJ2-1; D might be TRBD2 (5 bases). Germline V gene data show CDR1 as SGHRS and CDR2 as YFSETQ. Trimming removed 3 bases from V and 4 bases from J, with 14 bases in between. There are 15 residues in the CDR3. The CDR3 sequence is CASSSSLTSYNEQFF. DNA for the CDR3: TGCGCCAGCAGCTCTAGCCTAACCTCTTACAATGAGCAGTTCTTC.

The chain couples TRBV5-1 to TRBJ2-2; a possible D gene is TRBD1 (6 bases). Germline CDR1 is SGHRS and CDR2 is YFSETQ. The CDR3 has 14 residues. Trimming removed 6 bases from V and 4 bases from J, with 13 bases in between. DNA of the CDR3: TGCGCCAGCAACAGGGATTCGGTCACCGGGGAGCTGTTTTTT. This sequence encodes CASNRDSVTGELFF.

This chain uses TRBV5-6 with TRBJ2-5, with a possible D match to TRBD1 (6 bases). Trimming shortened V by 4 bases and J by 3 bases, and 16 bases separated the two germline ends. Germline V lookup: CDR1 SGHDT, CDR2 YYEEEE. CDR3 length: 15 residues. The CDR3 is CASSQGSSHEETQYF. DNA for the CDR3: TGTGCCAGCAGCCAGGGGTCCTCCCACGAAGAGACCCAGTACTTC.

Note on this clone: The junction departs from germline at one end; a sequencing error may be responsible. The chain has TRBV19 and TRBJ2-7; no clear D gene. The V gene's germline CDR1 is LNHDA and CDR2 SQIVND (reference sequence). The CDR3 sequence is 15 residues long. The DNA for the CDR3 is TGTTCCAGTAGTATGAGTTCGGTGCCCACCTACGAGCAGTACTTC. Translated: CSSSMSSVPTYEQYF. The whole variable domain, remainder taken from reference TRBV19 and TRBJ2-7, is DGGITQSPKYLFRKEGQNVTLSCEQNLNHDAMYWYRQDPGQGLRLIYYSQIVNDFQKGDIAEGYSVSREKKESFPLTVTSAQKNPTAFYLCSSSMSSVPTYEQYFGPGTRLTVT.

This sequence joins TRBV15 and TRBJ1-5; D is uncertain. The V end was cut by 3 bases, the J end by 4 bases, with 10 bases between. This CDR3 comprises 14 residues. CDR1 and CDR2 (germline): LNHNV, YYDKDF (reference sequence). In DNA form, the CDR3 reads TGTGCCACCAGCAGTTCCCTCCTGAATCAGCCCCAGCATTTT. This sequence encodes CATSSSLLNQPQHF.

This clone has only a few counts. The CDR3, as DNA: TGTGCCAGCAGCTTACCGGTAAGCTCCTACAATGAGCAGTTCTTC. Translation: CASSLPVSSYNEQFF. This chain uses TRBV13 with TRBJ2-1; no reliable D call. CDR1 is PRHDT and CDR2 is FYEKMQ in the germline V gene (reference sequence). The CDR3 consists of 15 residues. The V end lost 2 bases, the J end lost 0 bases, and 8 bases lay between the germline ends.

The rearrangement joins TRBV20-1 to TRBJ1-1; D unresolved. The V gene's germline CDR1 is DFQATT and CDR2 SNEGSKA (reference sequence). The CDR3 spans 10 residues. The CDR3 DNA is TGCAGCGCAGAGAACACTGAAGCTTTCTTT. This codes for CSAENTEAFF.

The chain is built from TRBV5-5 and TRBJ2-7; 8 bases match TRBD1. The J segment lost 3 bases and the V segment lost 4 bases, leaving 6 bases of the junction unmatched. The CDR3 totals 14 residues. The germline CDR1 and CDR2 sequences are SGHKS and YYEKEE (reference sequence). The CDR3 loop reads CASSPRTGHYEQYF. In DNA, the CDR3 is TGTGCCAGCAGCCCCCGGACAGGGCACTACGAGCAGTACTTC.

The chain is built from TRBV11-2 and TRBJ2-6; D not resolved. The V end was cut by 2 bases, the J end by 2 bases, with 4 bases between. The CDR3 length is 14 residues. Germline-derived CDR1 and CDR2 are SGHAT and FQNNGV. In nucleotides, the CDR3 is TGTGCCAGCAGCTTATCCACTGGGGCCAACGTCCTGACTTTC. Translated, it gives CASSLSTGANVLTF.

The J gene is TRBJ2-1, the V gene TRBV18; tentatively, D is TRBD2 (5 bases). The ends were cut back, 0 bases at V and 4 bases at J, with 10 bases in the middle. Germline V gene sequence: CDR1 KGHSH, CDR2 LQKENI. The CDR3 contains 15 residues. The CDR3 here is CASSPPPGVYNEQFF. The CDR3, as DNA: TGTGCCAGCTCACCACCACCCGGGGTGTACAATGAGCAGTTCTTC.

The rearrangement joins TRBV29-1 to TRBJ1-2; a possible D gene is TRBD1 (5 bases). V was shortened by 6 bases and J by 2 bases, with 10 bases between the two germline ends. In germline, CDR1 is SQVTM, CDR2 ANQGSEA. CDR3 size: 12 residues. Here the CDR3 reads CSVVRGNYGYTF. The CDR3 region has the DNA TGCAGCGTCGTTCGGGGGAACTATGGCTACACCTTC.

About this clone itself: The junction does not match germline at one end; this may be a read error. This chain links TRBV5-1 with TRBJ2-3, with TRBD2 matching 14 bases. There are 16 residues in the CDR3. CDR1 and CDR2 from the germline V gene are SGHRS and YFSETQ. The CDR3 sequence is CARSIRTSGGRDTQYF. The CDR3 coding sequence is TGCGCCCGCAGCATTCGGACTAGCGGGGGGCGGGATACGCAGTATTTT. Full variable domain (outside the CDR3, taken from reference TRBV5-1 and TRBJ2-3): KAGVTQTPRYLIKTRGQQVTLSCSPISGHRSVSWYQQTPGQGLQFLFEYFSETQRNKGNFPGRFSGRQFSNSRSEMNVSTLELGDSALYLCARSIRTSGGRDTQYFGPGTRLTVL.

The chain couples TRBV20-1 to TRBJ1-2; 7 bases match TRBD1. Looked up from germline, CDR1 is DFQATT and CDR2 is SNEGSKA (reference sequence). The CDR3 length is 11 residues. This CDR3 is CSLTGPYGYTF. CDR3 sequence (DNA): TGCAGCTTGACAGGGCCCTATGGCTACACCTTC.

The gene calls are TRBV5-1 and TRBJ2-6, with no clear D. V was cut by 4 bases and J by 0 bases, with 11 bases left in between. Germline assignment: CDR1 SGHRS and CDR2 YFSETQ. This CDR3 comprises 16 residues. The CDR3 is CASSTPQYSGANVLTF. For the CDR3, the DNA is TGCGCCAGCAGCACCCCGCAGTACTCTGGGGCCAACGTCCTGACTTTC.

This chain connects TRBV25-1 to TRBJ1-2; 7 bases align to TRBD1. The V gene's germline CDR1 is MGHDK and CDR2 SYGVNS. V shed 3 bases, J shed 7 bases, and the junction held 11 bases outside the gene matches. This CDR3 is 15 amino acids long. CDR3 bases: TGTGCCAGCAGTGACGGGGGGGGACAGCCGTCTGGCTACACCTTC. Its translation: CASSDGGGQPSGYTF.

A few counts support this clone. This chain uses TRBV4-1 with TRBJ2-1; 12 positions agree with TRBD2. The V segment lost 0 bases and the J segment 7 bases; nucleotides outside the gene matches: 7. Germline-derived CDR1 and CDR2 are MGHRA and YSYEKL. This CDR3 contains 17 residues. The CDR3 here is CASSQDPETSGRNEQFF. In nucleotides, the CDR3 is TGCGCCAGCAGCCAAGATCCCGAGACTAGCGGGAGAAATGAGCAGTTCTTC.

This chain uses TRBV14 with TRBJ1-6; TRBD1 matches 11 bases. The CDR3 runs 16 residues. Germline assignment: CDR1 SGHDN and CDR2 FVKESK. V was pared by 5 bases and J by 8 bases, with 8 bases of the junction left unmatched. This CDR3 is CASSGLDRGLDSPLHF. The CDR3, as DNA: TGTGCCAGCAGCGGATTGGACAGGGGGCTTGATTCACCCCTCCACTTT.

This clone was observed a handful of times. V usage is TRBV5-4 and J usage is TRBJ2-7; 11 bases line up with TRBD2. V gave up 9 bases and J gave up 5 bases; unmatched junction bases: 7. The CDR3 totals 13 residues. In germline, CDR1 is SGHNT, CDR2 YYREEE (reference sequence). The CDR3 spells CAIKLAGDNEQYF. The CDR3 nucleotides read TGTGCCATTAAACTAGCGGGGGATAACGAGCAGTACTTC.

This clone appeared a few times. The CDR3 region has the DNA TGTGCCAGCAGCCCTCAGACAGTCCCCGGGGAGCTGTTTTTT. Its translation is CASSPQTVPGELFF. This chain connects TRBV7-9 to TRBJ2-2, with D possibly TRBD1 on 5 matching bases. V lost 5 bases to trimming and J lost 6 bases, with 13 bases between them. The CDR3 runs to 14 residues. CDR1 is SEHNR and CDR2 is FQNEAQ in the germline V gene (reference sequence).

The CDR3 loop reads CASLGGGLIEAFF. CDR3 DNA sequence: TGTGCCAGCTTGGGCGGGGGACTTATCGAAGCTTTCTTT. The chain joins TRBV28 to TRBJ1-1; perhaps TRBD1 as D (5 bases). The germline CDR1 and CDR2 sequences are MDHEN and SYDVKM. The V end was cut by 8 bases, the J end by 8 bases, with 18 bases between. The CDR3 totals 13 residues.